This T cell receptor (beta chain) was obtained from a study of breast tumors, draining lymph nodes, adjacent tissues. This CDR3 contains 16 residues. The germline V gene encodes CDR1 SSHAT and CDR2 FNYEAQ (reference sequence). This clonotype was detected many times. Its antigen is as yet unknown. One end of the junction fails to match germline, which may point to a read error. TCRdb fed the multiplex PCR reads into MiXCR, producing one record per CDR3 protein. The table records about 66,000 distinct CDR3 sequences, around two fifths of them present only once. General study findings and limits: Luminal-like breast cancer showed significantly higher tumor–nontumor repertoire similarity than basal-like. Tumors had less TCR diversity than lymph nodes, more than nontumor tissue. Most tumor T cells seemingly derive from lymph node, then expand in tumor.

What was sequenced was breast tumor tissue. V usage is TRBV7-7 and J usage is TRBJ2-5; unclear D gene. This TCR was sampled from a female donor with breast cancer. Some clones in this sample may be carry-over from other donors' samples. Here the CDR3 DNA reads TGTGCTAGCAGCTTAGAGGCGGTAGGCCGCCAAGAGACCCAGTACTTC. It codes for CASSLEAVGRQETQYF.